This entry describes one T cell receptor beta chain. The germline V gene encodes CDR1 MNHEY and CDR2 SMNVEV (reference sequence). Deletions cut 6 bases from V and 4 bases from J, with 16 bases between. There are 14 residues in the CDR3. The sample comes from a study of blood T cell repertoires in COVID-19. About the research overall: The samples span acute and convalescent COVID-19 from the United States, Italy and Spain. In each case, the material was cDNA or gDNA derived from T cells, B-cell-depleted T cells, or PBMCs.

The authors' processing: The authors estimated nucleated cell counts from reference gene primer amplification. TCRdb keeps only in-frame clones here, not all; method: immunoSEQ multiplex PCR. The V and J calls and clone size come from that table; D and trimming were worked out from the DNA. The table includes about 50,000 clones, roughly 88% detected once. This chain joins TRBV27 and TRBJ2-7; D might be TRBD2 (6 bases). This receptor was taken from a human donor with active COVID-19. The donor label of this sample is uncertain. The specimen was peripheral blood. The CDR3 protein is CASSRTISGYEQYF. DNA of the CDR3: TGTGCCAGCAGCCGGACAATAAGCGGGTACGAGCAGTACTTC.